This TCR beta chain was profiled in a study of CXCR3-negative and CXCR3-positive naive CD8 T cells. Study-wide results and caveats: Naive cells that were CXCR3-positive had more hydrophobic TRB CDR3s (compared with CXCR3-negative naive cells).

Per the germline V gene, CDR1 is DFQATT and CDR2 is SNEGSKA (reference sequence). This CDR3 is 17 amino acids long. The TRB libraries of cDNA were built by UMI-labeled 5' RACE. Following a re-call of the 5' RACE reads, TCRdb has one entry per CDR3 protein and lacks DNA. The table for this sample gives about 63,000 distinct CDR3 sequences. In the case of this clonotype: Its matching antigen is unknown.

Sequenced sample: naive CXCR3+ CD8+ T cells from blood. Subset in this sample: CD45RO-CCR7+CD27+CD95- naive CD8+ T cells expressing CXCR3 (TNR3+). The chain combines TRBV20-1 with TRBJ2-3; TCRdb designates TRBD1, a call that cannot be tested without DNA. The TCR comes from a human donor in good health. Some clones in this sample may be carry-over from other donors' samples. The CDR3 region is CSARDQIRGAGTDTQYF.